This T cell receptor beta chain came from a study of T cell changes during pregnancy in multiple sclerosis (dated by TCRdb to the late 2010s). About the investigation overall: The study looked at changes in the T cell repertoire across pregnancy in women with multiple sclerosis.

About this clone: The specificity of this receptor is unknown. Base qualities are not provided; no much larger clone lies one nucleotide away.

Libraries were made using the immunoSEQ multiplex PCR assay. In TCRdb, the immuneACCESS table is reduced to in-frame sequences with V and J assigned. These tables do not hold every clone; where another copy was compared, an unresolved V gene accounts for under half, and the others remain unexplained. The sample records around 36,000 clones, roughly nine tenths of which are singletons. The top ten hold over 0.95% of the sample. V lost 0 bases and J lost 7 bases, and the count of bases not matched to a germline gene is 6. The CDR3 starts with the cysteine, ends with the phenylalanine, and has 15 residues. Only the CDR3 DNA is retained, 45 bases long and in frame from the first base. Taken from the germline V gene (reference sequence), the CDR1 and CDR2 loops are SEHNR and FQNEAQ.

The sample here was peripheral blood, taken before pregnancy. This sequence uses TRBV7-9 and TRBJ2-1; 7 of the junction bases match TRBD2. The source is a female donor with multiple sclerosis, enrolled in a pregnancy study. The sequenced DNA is TGTGCCAGCAGCTTAGCGGGAGGGGCTAGTAATGAGCAGTTCTTC. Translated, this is CASSLAGGASNEQFF.